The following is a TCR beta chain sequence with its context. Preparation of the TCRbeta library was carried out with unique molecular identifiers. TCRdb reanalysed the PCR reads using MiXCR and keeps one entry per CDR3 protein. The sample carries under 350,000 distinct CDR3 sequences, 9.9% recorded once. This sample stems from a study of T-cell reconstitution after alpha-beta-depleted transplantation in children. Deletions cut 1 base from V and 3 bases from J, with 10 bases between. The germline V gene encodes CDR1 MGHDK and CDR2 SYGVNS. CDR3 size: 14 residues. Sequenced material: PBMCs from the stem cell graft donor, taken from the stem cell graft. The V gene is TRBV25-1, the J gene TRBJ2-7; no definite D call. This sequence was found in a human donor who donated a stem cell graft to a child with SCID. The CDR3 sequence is CASSESASYYEQYF. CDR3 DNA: TGTGCCAGCAGTGAATCGGCCTCCTACTACGAGCAGTACTTC.